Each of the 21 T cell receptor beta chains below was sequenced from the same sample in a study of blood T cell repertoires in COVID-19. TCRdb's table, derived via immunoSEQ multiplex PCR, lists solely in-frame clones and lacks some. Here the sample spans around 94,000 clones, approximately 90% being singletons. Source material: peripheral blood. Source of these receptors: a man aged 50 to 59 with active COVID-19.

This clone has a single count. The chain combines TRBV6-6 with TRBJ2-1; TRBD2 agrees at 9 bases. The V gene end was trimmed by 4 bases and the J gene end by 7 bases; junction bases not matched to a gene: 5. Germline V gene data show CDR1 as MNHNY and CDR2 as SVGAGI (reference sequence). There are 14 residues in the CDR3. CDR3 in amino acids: CASSSFSGGNEQFF. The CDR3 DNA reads TGTGCCAGCAGTTCGTTTAGCGGGGGAAATGAGCAGTTCTTC.

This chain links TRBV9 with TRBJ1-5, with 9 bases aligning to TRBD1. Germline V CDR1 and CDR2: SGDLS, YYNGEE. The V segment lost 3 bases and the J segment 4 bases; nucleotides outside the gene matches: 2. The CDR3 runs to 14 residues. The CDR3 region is CASSATGGNQPQHF. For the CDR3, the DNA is TGTGCCAGCAGCGCGACAGGGGGTAATCAGCCCCAGCATTTT. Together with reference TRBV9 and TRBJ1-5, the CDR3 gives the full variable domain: DSGVTQTPKHLITATGQRVTLRCSPRSGDLSVYWYQQSLDQGLQFLIQYYNGEERAKGNILERFSAQQFPDLHSELNLSSLELGDSALYFCASSATGGNQPQHFGDGTRLSIL.

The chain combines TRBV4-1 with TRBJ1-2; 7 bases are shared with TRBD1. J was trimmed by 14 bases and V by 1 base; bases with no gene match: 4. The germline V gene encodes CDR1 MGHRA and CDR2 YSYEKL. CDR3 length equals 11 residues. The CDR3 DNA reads TGCGCCAGCAGCCAAGGGACAGGCAGTACCTTC. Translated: CASSQGTGSTF.

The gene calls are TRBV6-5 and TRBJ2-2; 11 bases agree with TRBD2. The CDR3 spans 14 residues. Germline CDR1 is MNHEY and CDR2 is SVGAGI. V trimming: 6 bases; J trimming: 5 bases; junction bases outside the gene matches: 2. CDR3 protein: CASRGLAETGELFF. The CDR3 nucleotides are TGTGCCAGCAGGGGACTAGCGGAAACCGGGGAGCTGTTTTTT.

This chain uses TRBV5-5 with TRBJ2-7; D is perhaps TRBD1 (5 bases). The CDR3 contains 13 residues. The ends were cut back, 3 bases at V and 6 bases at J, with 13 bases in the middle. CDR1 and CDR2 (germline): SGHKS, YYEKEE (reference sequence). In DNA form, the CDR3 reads TGTGCCAGCAGCTCCCCATCAGGGTTCGAGCAGTACTTC. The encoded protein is CASSSPSGFEQYF.

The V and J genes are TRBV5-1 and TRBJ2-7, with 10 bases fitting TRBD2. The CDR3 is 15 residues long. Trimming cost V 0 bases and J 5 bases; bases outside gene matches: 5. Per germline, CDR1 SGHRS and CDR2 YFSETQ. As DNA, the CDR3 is TGCGCCAGCAGCTTGGCTAGCGGGGGCCTGGACGAGCAGTACTTC. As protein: CASSLASGGLDEQYF.

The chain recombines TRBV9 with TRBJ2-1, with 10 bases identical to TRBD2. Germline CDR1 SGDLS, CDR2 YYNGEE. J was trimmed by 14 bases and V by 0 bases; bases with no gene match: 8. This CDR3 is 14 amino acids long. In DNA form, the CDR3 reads TGTGCCAGCAGCGTAGAGGGAGCGGGGGGGCGCAAGTTCTTC. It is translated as CASSVEGAGGRKFF.

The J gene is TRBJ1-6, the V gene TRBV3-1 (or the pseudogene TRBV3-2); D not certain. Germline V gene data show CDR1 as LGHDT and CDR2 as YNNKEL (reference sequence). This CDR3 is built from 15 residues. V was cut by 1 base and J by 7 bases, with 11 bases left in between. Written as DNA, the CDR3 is TGTGCCAGCAGCCAAGGTAGTTTCGAAAATTCACCCCTCCACTTT. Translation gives CASSQGSFENSPLHF.

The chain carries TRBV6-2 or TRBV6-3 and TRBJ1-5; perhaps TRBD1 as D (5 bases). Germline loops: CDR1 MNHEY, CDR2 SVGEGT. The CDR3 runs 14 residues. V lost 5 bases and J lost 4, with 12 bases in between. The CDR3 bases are TGTGCCAGCAGTACCGGACAAAGGAATCAGCCCCAGCATTTT. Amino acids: CASSTGQRNQPQHF.

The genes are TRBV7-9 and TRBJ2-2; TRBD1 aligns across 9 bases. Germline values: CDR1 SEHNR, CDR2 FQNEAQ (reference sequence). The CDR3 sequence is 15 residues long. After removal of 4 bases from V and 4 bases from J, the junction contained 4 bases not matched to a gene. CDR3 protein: CASSSMTGGTGELFF. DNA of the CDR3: TGTGCCAGCAGCTCGATGACAGGGGGCACCGGGGAGCTGTTTTTT.

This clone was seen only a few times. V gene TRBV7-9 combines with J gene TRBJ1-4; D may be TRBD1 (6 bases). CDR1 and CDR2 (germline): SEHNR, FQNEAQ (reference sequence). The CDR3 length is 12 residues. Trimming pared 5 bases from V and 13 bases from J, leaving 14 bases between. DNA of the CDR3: TGTGCCAGCAGCAAAGGGGGACTTCGACTGTTTTTT. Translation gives CASSKGGLRLFF.

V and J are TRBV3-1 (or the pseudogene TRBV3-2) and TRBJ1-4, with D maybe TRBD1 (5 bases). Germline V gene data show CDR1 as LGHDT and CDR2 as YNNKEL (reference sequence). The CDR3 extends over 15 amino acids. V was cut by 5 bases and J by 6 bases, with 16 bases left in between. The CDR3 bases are TGTGCCAGCAGCAACTGGGGCAGAGCCTATGAAAAACTGTTTTTT. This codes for CASSNWGRAYEKLFF.

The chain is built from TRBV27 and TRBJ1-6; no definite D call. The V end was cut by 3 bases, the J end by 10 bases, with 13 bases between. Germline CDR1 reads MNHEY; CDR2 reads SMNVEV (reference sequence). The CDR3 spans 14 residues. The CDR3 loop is CASSFSGIGSPLHF. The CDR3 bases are TGTGCCAGCAGTTTCTCGGGTATAGGATCACCCCTCCACTTT.

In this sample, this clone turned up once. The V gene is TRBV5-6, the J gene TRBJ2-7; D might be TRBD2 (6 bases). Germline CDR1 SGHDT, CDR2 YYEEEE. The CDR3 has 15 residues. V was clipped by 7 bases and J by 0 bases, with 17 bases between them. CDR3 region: CASGGTGGSSYEQYF. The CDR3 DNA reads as TGTGCCAGCGGGGGGACCGGGGGAAGCTCCTACGAGCAGTACTTC.

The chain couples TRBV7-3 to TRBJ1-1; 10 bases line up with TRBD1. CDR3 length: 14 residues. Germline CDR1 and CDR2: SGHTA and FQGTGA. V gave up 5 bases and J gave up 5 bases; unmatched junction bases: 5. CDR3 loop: CASSPRTGGTEAFF. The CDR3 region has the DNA TGTGCCAGCAGCCCGCGGACAGGGGGAACTGAAGCTTTCTTT.

The CDR3 spells CAISGTGGQPQHF. CDR3 DNA sequence: TGTGCCATCAGTGGGACAGGGGGACAGCCCCAGCATTTT. The chain employs TRBV10-3 and TRBJ1-5, with 10 bases that match TRBD1. This CDR3 is 13 amino acids long. J gave up 7 bases and V 4 bases, and 1 base lay outside the gene matches. The germline V gene encodes CDR1 ENHRY and CDR2 SYGVKD.

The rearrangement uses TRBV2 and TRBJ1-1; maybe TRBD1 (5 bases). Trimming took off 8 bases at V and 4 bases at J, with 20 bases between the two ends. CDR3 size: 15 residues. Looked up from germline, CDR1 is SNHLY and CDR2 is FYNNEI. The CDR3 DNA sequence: TGTGCCAGCGAATGGCAGGGAGGGACCGTCACTGAAGCTTTCTTT. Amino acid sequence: CASEWQGGTVTEAFF.

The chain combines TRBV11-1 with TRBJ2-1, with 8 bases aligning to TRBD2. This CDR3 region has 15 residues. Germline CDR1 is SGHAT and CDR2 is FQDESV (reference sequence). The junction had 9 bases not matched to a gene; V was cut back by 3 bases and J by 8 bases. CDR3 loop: CASSLWRGAPDEQFF. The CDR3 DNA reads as TGTGCCAGCAGCTTGTGGCGGGGGGCCCCCGATGAGCAGTTCTTC.

The CDR3 spells CASSRGQGPQHF. DNA for the CDR3: TGTGCCAGCAGCAGGGGACAGGGGCCCCAGCATTTT. The chain carries TRBV2 and TRBJ1-5; 9 positions agree with TRBD1. V lost 6 bases to trimming and J lost 9 bases; unmatched junction nucleotides: 3. This CDR3 is 12 amino acids long. CDR1 and CDR2 from the germline V gene are SNHLY and FYNNEI.

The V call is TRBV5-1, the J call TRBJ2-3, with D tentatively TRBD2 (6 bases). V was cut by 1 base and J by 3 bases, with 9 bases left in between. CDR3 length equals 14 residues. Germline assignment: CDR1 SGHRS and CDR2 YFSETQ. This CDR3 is CASSLRGVTDTQYF. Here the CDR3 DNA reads TGCGCCAGCAGCTTGCGCGGGGTGACAGATACGCAGTATTTT. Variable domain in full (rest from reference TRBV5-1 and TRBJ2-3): KAGVTQTPRYLIKTRGQQVTLSCSPISGHRSVSWYQQTPGQGLQFLFEYFSETQRNKGNFPGRFSGRQFSNSRSEMNVSTLELGDSALYLCASSLRGVTDTQYFGPGTRLTVL.

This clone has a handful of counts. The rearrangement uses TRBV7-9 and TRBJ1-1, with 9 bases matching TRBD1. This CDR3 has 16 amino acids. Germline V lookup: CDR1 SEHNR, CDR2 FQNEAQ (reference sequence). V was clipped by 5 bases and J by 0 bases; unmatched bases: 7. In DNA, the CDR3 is TGTGCCAGCAGCCCGGACAGGGGATTAATGAACACTGAAGCTTTCTTT. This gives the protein CASSPDRGLMNTEAFF. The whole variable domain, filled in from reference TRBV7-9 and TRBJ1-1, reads DTGVSQNPRHKITKRGQNVTFRCDPISEHNRLYWYRQTLGQGPEFLTYFQNEAQLEKSRLLSDRFSAERPKGSFSTLEIQRTEQGDSAMYLCASSPDRGLMNTEAFFGQGTRLTVV.